A single sample gave rise to the 18 T cell receptor beta chains below, sequenced in a study of T-cell memory formation after mild COVID-19. TCRdb used MiXCR to reprocess the 5' RACE reads, holding one entry per CDR3 protein. The sample consists of under 450,000 distinct CDR3 sequences, 20% to 25% of them appearing once. Sequenced sample: PBMCs or a T cell subset sorted from them (not recorded which). These TCRs come from a man between 18 and 35 years old who had mild COVID-19 (a few samples of this study predate the infection). Cell type and time point are not known.

The chain uses TRBV7-9 and TRBJ2-7; TRBD2 aligns across 8 bases. Looked up from germline, CDR1 is SEHNR and CDR2 is FQNEAQ (reference sequence). Trimming removed 5 bases from V and 2 bases from J; junction bases left unmatched: 11. The CDR3 is made up of 16 amino acids. The CDR3 sequence is CASSPTAAGGTYEQYV. DNA of the CDR3: TGTGCCAGCAGCCCGACGGCGGCGGGGGGTACCTACGAGCAGTACGTC.

This chain links TRBV7-9 with TRBJ2-3; D possibly matches TRBD1 or TRBD2 (6 bases each). This CDR3 contains 16 residues. Trimming stripped 5 bases from V and 3 bases from J, with 18 bases between. The germline gives CDR1 SEHNR, CDR2 FQNEAQ (reference sequence). CDR3 sequence: CASSHPDRGRTDTQYF. Written as DNA, the CDR3 is TGTGCCAGCAGCCACCCCGATCGGGGGCGAACAGATACGCAGTATTTT.

The chain combines TRBV7-3 with TRBJ2-5; D is unresolved. The CDR3 runs to 14 residues. The germline V gene encodes CDR1 SGHTA and CDR2 FQGTGA. Deletions cut 1 base from V and 1 base from J, with 7 bases between. The CDR3 DNA reads as TGTGCCAGCAGCTTAAATGGCGGCCAAGAGACCCAGTACTTC. Translating it yields CASSLNGGQETQYF.

The J gene is TRBJ1-2, the V gene TRBV29-1; TRBD1 is a possible D gene (5 bases). V was cut by 7 bases and J by 7 bases, with 13 bases left in between. Looked up from germline, CDR1 is SQVTM and CDR2 is ANQGSEA. CDR3 length equals 11 residues. The CDR3 coding sequence is TGCAGCGCCGCAAGGGGAGCTGGCTACACCTTC. Protein: CSAARGAGYTF.

This clonotype was detected a few times. The rearrangement links TRBV28 to TRBJ1-1; D gene ambiguous. Germline assignment: CDR1 MDHEN and CDR2 SYDVKM. The CDR3 is 11 residues long. Trimming left V 8 bases short and J 1 base short, with 5 bases between. In DNA, the CDR3 is TGTGCCAGCCTTTGGAACACTGAAGCTTTCTTT. This codes for CASLWNTEAFF.

V is TRBV5-1 and J is TRBJ2-2; 8 bases agree with TRBD1. This CDR3 comprises 15 residues. Germline CDR1 and CDR2: SGHRS and YFSETQ. With 1 base clipped from V and 9 bases from J, the junction kept 8 bases outside the gene matches. The CDR3 DNA follows: TGCGCCAGCAGCTTGTACCAGGGGGCGCCCAGGGAGCTGTTTTTT. Protein sequence: CASSLYQGAPRELFF.

In this sample, this clonotype turned up a few times. J is TRBJ2-1 and V is TRBV5-1; D is unresolved. V gave up 3 bases and J gave up 0 bases, with 10 bases separating them. CDR1 SGHRS and CDR2 YFSETQ come from the germline V gene. The CDR3 totals 15 residues. CDR3 residues: CASSSTDFSYNEQFF. The DNA of the CDR3 is TGCGCCAGCAGCTCTACAGATTTCTCCTACAATGAGCAGTTCTTC. The full variable domain, completed using reference TRBV5-1 and TRBJ2-1, is KAGVTQTPRYLIKTRGQQVTLSCSPISGHRSVSWYQQTPGQGLQFLFEYFSETQRNKGNFPGRFSGRQFSNSRSEMNVSTLELGDSALYLCASSSTDFSYNEQFFGPGTRLTVL.

The CDR3 is CASRQGVYQPQHF. CDR3 DNA: TGTGCCAGCAGACAGGGGGTATATCAGCCCCAGCATTTT. The chain couples TRBV7-2 to TRBJ1-5; TRBD1 aligns across 8 bases. Per the germline V gene, CDR1 is SGHTA and CDR2 is FQGNSA. There are 13 residues in the CDR3. V was pared by 6 bases and J by 5 bases, with 3 bases of the junction left unmatched.

This clonotype came up a few times. This rearrangement joins TRBV27 to TRBJ2-5, with D perhaps assigned TRBD1 or TRBD2 (5 bases each). V was clipped by 5 bases and J by 3 bases, with 16 bases between them. The CDR3 contains 15 residues. Germline CDR1 reads MNHEY; CDR2 reads SMNVEV (reference sequence). CDR3 coding DNA: TGTGCCAGCAGTAGCCGCCGGGACCTCGAAGAGACCCAGTACTTC. This sequence encodes CASSSRRDLEETQYF.

This clonotype was recorded a few times. This chain links TRBV7-6 with TRBJ1-2; no clear D gene. The V gene's germline CDR1 is SGHVS and CDR2 FNYEAQ. The CDR3 is made up of 13 amino acids. V gave up 2 bases and J gave up 7 bases, with 11 bases separating them. CDR3: CASSLSQKGGYTF. For the CDR3, the DNA is TGTGCCAGCAGCTTATCCCAGAAGGGTGGCTACACCTTC.

This chain joins TRBV6-2 or TRBV6-3 and TRBJ2-2; the match to TRBD1 covers 9 bases. This CDR3 has 18 amino acids. Germline-derived CDR1 and CDR2 are MNHEY and SVGEGT. V was pared by 2 bases and J by 9 bases, with 16 bases of the junction left unmatched. As DNA, the CDR3 is TGTGCCAGCAGTTACGCGACAGGGGGGATTCTGTCGCGCCGGGAGCTGTTTTTT. The encoded protein is CASSYATGGILSRRELFF.

This clonotype appeared a few times. The chain employs TRBV12-3 or TRBV12-4 and TRBJ2-5; 9 positions agree with TRBD2. The CDR3 extends over 15 amino acids. The V and J ends lost 7 bases and 3 bases, in that order; junction bases with no gene match: 9. CDR3: CASTLGLAGKETQYF. CDR3 bases: TGTGCCAGCACCCTGGGGCTAGCGGGGAAAGAGACCCAGTACTTC.

This clonotype turned up a few times. V is TRBV5-1 and J is TRBJ2-3; D unclear. The V end lost 0 bases, the J end lost 4 bases, and 12 bases lay between the germline ends. The V gene's germline CDR1 is SGHRS and CDR2 YFSETQ. The CDR3 runs to 15 residues. The CDR3 nucleotides read TGCGCCAGCAGCTTGGACCCCGCGGCCGCAGATACGCAGTATTTT. Its translation: CASSLDPAAADTQYF.

This clonotype was seen more than once but under ten times. This chain connects TRBV4-3 to TRBJ2-3, with D unresolved. The CDR3 consists of 15 residues. Germline CDR1 and CDR2: LGHNA and YSLEER. The V end lost 0 bases, the J end lost 1 base, and 8 bases lay between the germline ends. CDR3 amino acids: CASSQDIGRTDTQYF. The CDR3 DNA is TGCGCCAGCAGCCAAGATATTGGCCGCACAGATACGCAGTATTTT.

The CDR3 loop is CASSLSPFSPLHF. In DNA, the CDR3 is TGCGCCAGCAGCTTGTCTCCTTTTTCACCCCTCCACTTT. This chain links TRBV5-1 with TRBJ1-6; D call uncertain. This CDR3 is built from 13 residues. Germline CDR1 SGHRS, CDR2 YFSETQ. V shed 1 base and J shed 9 bases, with 8 bases lying between them. Full variable domain (missing parts from reference TRBV5-1 and TRBJ1-6): KAGVTQTPRYLIKTRGQQVTLSCSPISGHRSVSWYQQTPGQGLQFLFEYFSETQRNKGNFPGRFSGRQFSNSRSEMNVSTLELGDSALYLCASSLSPFSPLHFGNGTRLTVT.

The rearrangement uses TRBV28 and TRBJ2-7; TRBD1 is a possible D gene (5 bases). Germline CDR1 MDHEN, CDR2 SYDVKM. The CDR3 loop spans 14 amino acids. V dropped 3 bases and J dropped 2 bases, with 11 bases sitting between them. CDR3 DNA sequence: TGTGCCAGCAGTTTTCCGACAGCGACCTACGAGCAGTACTTC. This codes for CASSFPTATYEQYF.

This clonotype occurred a few times. This chain links TRBV2 with TRBJ2-5; no firm D call. CDR1 SNHLY and CDR2 FYNNEI come from the germline V gene. V gave up 4 bases and J gave up 5 bases, with 11 bases separating them. The CDR3 totals 13 residues. CDR3 loop: CASSVLGGETQYF. The CDR3 DNA reads TGTGCCAGCAGTGTCTTGGGTGGGGAGACCCAGTACTTC.

This clonotype turned up a few times. The V and J genes are TRBV5-8 and TRBJ1-4; 12 bases align to TRBD1. The CDR3 covers 15 residues. J lost 6 bases, V lost 4 bases, and 4 bases had no gene match. Germline assignment: CDR1 SGHTS and CDR2 YDEGEE. As DNA, the CDR3 is TGTGCCAGCAGCCCGGGACAGGGGGCGTATGAAAAACTGTTTTTT. It translates to CASSPGQGAYEKLFF.